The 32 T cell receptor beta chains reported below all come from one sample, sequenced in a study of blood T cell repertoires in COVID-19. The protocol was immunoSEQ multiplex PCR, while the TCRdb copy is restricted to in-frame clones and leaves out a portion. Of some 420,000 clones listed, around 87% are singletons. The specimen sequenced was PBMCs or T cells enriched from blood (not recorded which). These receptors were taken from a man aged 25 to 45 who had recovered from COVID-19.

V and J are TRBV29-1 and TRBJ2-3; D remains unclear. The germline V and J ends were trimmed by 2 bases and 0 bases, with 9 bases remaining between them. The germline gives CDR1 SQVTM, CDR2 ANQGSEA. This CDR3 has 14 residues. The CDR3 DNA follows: TGCAGCGTTGAATATACAGCAAGCACAGATACGCAGTATTTT. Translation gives CSVEYTASTDTQYF.

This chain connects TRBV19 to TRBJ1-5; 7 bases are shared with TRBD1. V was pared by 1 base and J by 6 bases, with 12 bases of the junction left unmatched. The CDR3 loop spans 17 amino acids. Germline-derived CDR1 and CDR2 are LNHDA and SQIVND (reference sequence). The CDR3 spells CASSIVFGETGSQPQHF. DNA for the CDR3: TGTGCCAGTAGTATAGTATTCGGGGAGACAGGGAGTCAGCCCCAGCATTTT.

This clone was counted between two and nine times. The CDR3 protein is CASSWASDPDTQYF. In DNA, the CDR3 is TGTGCCAGCAGTTGGGCTAGCGACCCAGATACGCAGTATTTT. The genes are TRBV28 and TRBJ2-3; a possible D gene is TRBD2 (6 bases). The ends were cut back, 4 bases at V and 4 bases at J, with 12 bases in the middle. In germline, CDR1 is MDHEN, CDR2 SYDVKM. This CDR3 region has 14 residues.

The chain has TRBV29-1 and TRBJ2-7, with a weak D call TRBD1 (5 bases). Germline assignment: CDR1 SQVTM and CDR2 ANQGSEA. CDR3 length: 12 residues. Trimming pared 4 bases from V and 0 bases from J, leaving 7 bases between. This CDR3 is CSVGQSSYEQYF. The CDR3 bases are TGCAGCGTTGGACAGAGCTCCTACGAGCAGTACTTC.

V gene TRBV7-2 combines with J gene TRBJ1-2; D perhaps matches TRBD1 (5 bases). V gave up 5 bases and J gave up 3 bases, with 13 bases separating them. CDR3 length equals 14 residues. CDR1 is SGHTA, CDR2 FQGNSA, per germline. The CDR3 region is CASSPGTLDYGYTF. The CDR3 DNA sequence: TGTGCCAGCAGCCCAGGGACTTTGGACTATGGCTACACCTTC.

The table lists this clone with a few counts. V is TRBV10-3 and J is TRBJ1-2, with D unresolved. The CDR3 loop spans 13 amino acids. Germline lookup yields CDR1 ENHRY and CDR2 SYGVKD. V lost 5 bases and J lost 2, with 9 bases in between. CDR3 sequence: CAISHVANYGYTF. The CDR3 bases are TGTGCCATCAGTCATGTGGCAAACTATGGCTACACCTTC.

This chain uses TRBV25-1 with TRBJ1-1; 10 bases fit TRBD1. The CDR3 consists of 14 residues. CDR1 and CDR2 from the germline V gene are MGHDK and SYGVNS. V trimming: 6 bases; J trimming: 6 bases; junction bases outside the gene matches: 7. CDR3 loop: CASRVTGGSSEAFF. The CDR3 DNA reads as TGTGCCAGCAGGGTGACAGGGGGCTCTTCTGAAGCTTTCTTT. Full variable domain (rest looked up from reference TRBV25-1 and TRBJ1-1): EADIYQTPRYLVIGTGKKITLECSQTMGHDKMYWYQQDPGMELHLIHYSYGVNSTEKGDLSSESTVSRIRTEHFPLTLESARPSHTSQYLCASRVTGGSSEAFFGQGTRLTVV.

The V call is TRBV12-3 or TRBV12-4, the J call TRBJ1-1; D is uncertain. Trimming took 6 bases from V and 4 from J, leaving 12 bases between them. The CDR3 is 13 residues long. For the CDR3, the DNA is TGTGCCAGCAGACTGCCCAGCGGCACTGAAGCTTTCTTT. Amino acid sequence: CASRLPSGTEAFF.

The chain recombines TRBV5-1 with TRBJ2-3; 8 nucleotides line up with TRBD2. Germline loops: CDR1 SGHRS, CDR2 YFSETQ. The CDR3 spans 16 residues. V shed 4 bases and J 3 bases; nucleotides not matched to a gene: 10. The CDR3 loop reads CASSPAREGGTDTQYF. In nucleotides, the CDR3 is TGCGCCAGCAGCCCGGCTCGGGAGGGAGGTACAGATACGCAGTATTTT. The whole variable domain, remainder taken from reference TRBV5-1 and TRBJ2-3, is KAGVTQTPRYLIKTRGQQVTLSCSPISGHRSVSWYQQTPGQGLQFLFEYFSETQRNKGNFPGRFSGRQFSNSRSEMNVSTLELGDSALYLCASSPAREGGTDTQYFGPGTRLTVL.

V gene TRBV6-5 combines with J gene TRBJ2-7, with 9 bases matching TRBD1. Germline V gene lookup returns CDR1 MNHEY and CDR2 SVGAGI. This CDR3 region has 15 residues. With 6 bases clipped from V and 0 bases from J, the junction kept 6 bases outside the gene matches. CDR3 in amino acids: CASRKGQGRSYEQYF. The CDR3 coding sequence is TGTGCCAGCAGAAAGGGACAGGGACGCTCCTACGAGCAGTACTTC.

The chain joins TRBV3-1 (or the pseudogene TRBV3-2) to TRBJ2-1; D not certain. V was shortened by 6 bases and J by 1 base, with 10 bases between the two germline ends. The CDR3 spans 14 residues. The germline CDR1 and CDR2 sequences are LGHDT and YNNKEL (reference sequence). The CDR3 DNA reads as TGTGCCAGCAGTCCGACTCCTTCCTACAATGAGCAGTTCTTC. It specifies CASSPTPSYNEQFF.

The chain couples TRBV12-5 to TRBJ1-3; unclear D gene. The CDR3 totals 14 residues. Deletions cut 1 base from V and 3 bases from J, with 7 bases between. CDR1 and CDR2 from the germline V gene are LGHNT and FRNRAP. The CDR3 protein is CASGLGGIGNTIYF. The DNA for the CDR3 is TGTGCTAGTGGTTTGGGAGGGATTGGAAACACCATATATTTT.

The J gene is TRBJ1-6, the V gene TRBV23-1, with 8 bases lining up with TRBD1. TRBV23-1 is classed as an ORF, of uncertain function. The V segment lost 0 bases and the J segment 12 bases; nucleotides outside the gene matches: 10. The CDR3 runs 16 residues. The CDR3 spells CASSQSRTGTPKPLHF. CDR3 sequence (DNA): TGCGCCAGCAGTCAATCCCGGACAGGGACGCCCAAACCCCTCCACTTT.

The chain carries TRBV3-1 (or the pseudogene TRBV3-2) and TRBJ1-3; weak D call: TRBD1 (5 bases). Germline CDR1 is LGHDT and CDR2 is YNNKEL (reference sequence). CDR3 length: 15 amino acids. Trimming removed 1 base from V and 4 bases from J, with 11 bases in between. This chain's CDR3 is CASSQGSGLGNTIYF. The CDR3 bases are TGTGCCAGCAGCCAAGGATCAGGGCTGGGAAACACCATATATTTT.

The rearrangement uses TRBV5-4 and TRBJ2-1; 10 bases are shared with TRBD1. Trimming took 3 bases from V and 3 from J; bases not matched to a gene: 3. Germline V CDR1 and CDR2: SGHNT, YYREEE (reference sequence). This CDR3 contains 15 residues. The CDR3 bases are TGTGCCAGCAGCTCGGACAGGGGGAACTACAATGAGCAGTTCTTC. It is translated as CASSSDRGNYNEQFF. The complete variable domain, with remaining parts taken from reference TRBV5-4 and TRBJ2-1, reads ETGVTQSPTHLIKTRGQQVTLRCSSQSGHNTVSWYQQALGQGPQFIFQYYREEENGRGNFPPRFSGLQFPNYSSELNVNALELDDSALYLCASSSDRGNYNEQFFGPGTRLTVL.

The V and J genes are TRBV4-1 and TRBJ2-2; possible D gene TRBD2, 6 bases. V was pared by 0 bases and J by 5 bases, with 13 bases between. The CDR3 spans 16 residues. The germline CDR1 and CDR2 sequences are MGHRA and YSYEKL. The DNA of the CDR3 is TGCGCCAGCAGCCAAGATGCGGGGTTTCTAACCGGGGAGCTGTTTTTT. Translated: CASSQDAGFLTGELFF.

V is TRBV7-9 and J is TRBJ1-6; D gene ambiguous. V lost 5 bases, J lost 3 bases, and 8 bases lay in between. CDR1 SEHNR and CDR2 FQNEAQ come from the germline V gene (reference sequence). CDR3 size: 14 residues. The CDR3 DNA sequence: TGTGCCAGCAGCCCTCCGGGCTATAATTCACCCCTCCACTTT. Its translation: CASSPPGYNSPLHF.

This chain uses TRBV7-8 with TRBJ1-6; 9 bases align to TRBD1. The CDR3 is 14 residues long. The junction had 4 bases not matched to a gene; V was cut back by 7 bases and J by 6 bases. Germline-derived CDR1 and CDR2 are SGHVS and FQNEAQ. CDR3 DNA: TGTGCCAGCACCGACAGGGGGAGTAATTCACCCCTCCACTTT. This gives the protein CASTDRGSNSPLHF.

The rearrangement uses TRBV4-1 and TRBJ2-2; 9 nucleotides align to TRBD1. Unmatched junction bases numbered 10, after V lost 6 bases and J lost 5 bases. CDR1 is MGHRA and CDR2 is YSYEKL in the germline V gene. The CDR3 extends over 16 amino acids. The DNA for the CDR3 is TGCGCCAGCAGACTCGGACAGGGGAAAGGGACCGGGGAGCTGTTTTTT. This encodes CASRLGQGKGTGELFF.

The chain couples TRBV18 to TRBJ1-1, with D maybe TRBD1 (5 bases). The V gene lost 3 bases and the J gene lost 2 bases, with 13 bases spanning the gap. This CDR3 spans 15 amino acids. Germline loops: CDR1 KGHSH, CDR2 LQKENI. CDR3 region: CASSPPGGGNTEAFF. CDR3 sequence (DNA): TGTGCCAGCTCACCGCCCGGGGGGGGTAACACTGAAGCTTTCTTT. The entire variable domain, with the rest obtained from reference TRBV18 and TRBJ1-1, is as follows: NAGVMQNPRHLVRRRGQEARLRCSPMKGHSHVYWYRQLPEEGLKFMVYLQKENIIDESGMPKERFSAEFPKEGPSILRIQQVVRGDSAAYFCASSPPGGGNTEAFFGQGTRLTVV.

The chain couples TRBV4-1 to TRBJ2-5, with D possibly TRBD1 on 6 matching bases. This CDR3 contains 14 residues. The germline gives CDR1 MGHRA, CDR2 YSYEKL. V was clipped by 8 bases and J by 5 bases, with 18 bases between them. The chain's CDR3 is CASQTGTGWETQYF. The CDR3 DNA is TGCGCCAGCCAAACAGGGACCGGGTGGGAGACCCAGTACTTC.

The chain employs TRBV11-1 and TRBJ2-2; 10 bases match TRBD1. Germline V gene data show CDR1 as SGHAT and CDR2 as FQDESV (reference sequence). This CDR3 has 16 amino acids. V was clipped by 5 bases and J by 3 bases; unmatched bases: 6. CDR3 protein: CASSPRQGAYTGELFF. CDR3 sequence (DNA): TGTGCCAGCAGCCCGAGACAGGGGGCGTACACCGGGGAGCTGTTTTTT. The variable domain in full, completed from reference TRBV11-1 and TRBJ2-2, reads EAEVAQSPRYKITEKSQAVAFWCDPISGHATLYWYRQILGQGPELLVQFQDESVVDDSQLPKDRFSAERLKGVDSTLKIQPAELGDSAMYLCASSPRQGAYTGELFFGEGSRLTVL.

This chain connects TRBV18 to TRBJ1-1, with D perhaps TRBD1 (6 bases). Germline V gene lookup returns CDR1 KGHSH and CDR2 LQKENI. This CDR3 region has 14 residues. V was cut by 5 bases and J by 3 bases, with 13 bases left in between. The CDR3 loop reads CASSVGTLYTEAFF. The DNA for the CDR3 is TGTGCCAGCTCAGTTGGGACACTATACACTGAAGCTTTCTTT.

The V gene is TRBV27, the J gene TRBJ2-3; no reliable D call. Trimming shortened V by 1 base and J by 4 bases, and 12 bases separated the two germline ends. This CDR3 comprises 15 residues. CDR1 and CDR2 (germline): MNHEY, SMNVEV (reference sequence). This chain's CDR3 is CASSLYLEASDTQYF. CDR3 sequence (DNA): TGTGCCAGCAGTTTATATCTAGAGGCGTCAGATACGCAGTATTTT.

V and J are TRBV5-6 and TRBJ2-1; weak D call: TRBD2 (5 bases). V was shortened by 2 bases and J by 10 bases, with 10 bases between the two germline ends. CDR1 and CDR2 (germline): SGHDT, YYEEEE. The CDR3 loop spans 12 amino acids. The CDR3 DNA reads TGTGCCAGCAGCTTCTTGCGGGTAGAGCAGTTCTTC. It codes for CASSFLRVEQFF.

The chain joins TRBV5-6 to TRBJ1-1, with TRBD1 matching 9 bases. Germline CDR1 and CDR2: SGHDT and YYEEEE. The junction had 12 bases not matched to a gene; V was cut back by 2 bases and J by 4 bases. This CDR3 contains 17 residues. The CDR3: CASSLPGQGIGSTEAFF. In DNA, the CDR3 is TGTGCCAGCAGCTTACCTGGACAGGGGATCGGTAGCACTGAAGCTTTCTTT.

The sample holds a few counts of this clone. CDR3 nucleotides: TGTGCCAGCAGCTCGACAAACAGGGAAGAGGGCTACACCTTC. Translating gives CASSSTNREEGYTF. The chain has TRBV11-1 and TRBJ1-2, with D perhaps matching TRBD1 (6 bases). The V and J ends lost 4 bases and 8 bases respectively, with 17 bases between them. The CDR3 loop spans 14 amino acids. The germline V gene has CDR1 SGHAT and CDR2 FQDESV (reference sequence).

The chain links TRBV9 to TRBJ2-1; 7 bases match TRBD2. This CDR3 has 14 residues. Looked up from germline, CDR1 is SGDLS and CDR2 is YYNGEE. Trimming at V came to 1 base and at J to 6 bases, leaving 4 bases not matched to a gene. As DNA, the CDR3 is TGTGCCAGCAGCGTAAGGGCGGGGGTCAATGAGCAGTTCTTC. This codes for CASSVRAGVNEQFF. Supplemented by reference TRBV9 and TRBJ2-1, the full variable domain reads DSGVTQTPKHLITATGQRVTLRCSPRSGDLSVYWYQQSLDQGLQFLIQYYNGEERAKGNILERFSAQQFPDLHSELNLSSLELGDSALYFCASSVRAGVNEQFFGPGTRLTVL.

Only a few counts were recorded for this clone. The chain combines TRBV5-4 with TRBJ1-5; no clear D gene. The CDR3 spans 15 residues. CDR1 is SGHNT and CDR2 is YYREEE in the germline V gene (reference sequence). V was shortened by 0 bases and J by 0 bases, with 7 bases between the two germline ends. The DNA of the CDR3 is TGTGCCAGCAGCTTGGCGCCAGATAGCAATCAGCCCCAGCATTTT. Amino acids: CASSLAPDSNQPQHF.

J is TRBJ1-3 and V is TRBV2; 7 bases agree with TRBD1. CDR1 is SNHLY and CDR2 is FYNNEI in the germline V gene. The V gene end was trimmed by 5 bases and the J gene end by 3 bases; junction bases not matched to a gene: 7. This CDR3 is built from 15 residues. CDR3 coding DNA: TGTGCCAGCAGTTCGGACAGGATCGGTGGAAACACCATATATTTT. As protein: CASSSDRIGGNTIYF.

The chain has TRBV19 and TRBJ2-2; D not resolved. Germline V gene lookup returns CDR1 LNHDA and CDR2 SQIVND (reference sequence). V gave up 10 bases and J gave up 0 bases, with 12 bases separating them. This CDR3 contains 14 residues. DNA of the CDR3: TGTGCCACCCCGATACACCCGAACACCGGGGAGCTGTTTTTT. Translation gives CATPIHPNTGELFF.

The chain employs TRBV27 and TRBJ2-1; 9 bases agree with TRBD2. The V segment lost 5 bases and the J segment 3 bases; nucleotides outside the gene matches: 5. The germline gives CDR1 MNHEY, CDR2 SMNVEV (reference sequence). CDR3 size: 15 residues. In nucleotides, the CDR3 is TGTGCCAGCAGTGAAGGGACTAGCAACTACAATGAGCAGTTCTTC. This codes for CASSEGTSNYNEQFF.